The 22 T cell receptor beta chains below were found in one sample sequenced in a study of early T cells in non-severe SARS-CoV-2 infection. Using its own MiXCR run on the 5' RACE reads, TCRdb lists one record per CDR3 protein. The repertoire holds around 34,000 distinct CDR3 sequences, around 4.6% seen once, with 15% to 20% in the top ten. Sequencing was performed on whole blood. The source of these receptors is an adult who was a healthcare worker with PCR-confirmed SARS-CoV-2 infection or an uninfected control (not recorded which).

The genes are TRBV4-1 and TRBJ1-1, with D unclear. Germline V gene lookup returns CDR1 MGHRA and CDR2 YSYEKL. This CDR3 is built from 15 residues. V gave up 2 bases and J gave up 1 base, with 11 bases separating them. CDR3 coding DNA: TGCGCCAGCAGCCAATTTGGCGGGGAGAACACTGAAGCTTTCTTT. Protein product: CASSQFGGENTEAFF.

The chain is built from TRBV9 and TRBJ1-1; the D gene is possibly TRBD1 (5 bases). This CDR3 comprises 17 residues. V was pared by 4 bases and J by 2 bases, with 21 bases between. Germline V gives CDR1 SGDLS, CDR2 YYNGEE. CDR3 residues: CASSNHPWQGRNTEAFF. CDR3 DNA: TGTGCCAGCAGCAATCACCCGTGGCAGGGCAGAAACACTGAAGCTTTCTTT.

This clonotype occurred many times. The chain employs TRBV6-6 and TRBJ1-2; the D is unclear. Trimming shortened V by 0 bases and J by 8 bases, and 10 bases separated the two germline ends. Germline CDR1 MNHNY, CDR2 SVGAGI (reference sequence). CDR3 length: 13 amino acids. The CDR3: CASSYSELAGYTF. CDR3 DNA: TGTGCCAGCAGTTACTCAGAGCTAGCGGGCTACACCTTC.

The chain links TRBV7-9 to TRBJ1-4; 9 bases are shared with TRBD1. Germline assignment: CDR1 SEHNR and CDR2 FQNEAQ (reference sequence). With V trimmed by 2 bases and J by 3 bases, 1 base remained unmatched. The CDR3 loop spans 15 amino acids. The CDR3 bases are TGTGCCAGCAGCTTATACAGGGGGCCTAATGAAAAACTGTTTTTT. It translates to CASSLYRGPNEKLFF. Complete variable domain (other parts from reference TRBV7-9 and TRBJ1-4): DTGVSQNPRHKITKRGQNVTFRCDPISEHNRLYWYRQTLGQGPEFLTYFQNEAQLEKSRLLSDRFSAERPKGSFSTLEIQRTEQGDSAMYLCASSLYRGPNEKLFFGSGTQLSVL.

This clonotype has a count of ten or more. The CDR3 bases are TGCAGCGCAATACGGGGGGAAGAGCGGACTGAAGCTTTCTTT. Amino acids: CSAIRGEERTEAFF. V is TRBV29-1 and J is TRBJ1-1; TRBD1 is a possible D gene (5 bases). The CDR3 is made up of 14 amino acids. Trimming stripped 7 bases from V and 5 bases from J, with 20 bases between. Germline V gene data show CDR1 as SQVTM and CDR2 as ANQGSEA.

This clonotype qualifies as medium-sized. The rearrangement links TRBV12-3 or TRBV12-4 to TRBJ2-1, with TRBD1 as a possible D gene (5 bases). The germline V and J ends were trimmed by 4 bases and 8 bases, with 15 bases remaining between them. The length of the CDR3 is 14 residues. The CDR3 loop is CASSSQDLRDEQFF. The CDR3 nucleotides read TGTGCCAGCAGTTCACAGGATTTACGAGATGAGCAGTTCTTC.

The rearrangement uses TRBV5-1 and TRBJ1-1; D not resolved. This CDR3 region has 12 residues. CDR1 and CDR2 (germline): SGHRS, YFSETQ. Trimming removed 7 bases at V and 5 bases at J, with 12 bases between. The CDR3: CASGHFRTEAFF. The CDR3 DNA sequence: TGCGCCAGCGGGCATTTCAGGACTGAAGCTTTCTTT. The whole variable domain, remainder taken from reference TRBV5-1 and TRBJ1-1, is KAGVTQTPRYLIKTRGQQVTLSCSPISGHRSVSWYQQTPGQGLQFLFEYFSETQRNKGNFPGRFSGRQFSNSRSEMNVSTLELGDSALYLCASGHFRTEAFFGQGTRLTVV.

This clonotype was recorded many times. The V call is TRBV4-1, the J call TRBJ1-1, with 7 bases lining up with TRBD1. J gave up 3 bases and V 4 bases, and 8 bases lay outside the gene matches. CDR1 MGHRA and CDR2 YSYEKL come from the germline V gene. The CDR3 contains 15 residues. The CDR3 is CASSLSGTDDTEAFF. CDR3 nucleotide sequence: TGCGCCAGCAGCCTCTCCGGGACAGACGACACTGAAGCTTTCTTT.

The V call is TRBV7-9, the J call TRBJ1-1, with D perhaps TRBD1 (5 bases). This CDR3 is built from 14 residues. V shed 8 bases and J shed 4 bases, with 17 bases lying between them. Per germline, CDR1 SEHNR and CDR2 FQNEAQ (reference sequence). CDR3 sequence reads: CASRQIDRGTEAFF. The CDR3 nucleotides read TGTGCCAGCCGACAGATTGACAGAGGCACTGAAGCTTTCTTT.

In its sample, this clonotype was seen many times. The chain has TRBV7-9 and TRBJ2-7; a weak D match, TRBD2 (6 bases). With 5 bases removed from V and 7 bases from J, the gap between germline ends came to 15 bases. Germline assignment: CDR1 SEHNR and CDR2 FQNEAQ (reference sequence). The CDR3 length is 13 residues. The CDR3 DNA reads TGTGCCAGCAGCCCTTCTCTTGCGGGGGAGCAGTACTTC. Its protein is CASSPSLAGEQYF.

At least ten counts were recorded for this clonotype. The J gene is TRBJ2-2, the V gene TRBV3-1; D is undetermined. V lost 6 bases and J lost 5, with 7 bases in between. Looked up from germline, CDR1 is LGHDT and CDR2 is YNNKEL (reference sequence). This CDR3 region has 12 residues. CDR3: CASRDLTGELFF. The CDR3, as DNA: TGTGCCAGCAGAGATTTAACCGGGGAGCTGTTTTTT.

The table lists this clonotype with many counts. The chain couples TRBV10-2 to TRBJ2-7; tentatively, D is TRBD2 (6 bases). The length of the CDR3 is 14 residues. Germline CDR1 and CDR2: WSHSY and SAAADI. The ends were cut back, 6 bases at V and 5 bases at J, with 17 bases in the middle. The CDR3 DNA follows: TGCGCCAGCAGCCCCTCCGGGCGGGGTAACGAGCAGTACTTC. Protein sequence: CASSPSGRGNEQYF.

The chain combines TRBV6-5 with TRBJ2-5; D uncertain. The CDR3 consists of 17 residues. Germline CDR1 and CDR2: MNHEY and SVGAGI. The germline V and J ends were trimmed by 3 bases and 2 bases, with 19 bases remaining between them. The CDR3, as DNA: TGTGCCAGCAGTTATACGAGAGTGGTCTCGGCTCAAGAGACCCAGTACTTC. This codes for CASSYTRVVSAQETQYF.

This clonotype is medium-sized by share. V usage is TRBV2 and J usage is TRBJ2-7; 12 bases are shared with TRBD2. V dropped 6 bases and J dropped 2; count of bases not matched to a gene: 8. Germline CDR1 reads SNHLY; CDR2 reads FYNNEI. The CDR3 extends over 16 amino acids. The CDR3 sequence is CASSAQLAGGPYEQYF. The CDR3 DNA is TGTGCCAGCAGCGCCCAACTAGCGGGGGGCCCCTACGAGCAGTACTTC.

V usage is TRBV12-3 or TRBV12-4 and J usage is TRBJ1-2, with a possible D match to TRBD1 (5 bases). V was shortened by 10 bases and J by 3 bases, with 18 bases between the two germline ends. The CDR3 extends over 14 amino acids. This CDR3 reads CAIRTGLGHYGYTF. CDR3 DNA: TGTGCCATCAGAACAGGTTTGGGCCACTATGGCTACACCTTC.

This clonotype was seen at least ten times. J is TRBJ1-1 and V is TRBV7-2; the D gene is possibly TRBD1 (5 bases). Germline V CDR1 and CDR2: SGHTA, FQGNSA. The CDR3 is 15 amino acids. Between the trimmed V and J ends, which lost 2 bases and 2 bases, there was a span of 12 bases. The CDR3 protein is CASSLLRGANTEAFF. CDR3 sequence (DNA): TGTGCCAGCAGCTTATTGAGGGGCGCAAACACTGAAGCTTTCTTT.

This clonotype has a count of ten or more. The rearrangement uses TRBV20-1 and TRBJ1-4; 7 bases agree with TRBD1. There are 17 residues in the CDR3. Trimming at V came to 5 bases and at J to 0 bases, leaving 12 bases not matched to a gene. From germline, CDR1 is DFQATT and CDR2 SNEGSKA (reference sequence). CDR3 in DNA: TGCAGTGCTCCCAGGGGAAGGGGGCTGGCAACTAATGAAAAACTGTTTTTT. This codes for CSAPRGRGLATNEKLFF.

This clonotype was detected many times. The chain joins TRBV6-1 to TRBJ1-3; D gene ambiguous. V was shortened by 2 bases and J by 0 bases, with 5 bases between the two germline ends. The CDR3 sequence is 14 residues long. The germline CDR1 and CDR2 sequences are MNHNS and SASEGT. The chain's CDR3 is CASSEQISGNTIYF. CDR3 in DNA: TGTGCCAGCAGTGAACAGATCTCTGGAAACACCATATATTTT.

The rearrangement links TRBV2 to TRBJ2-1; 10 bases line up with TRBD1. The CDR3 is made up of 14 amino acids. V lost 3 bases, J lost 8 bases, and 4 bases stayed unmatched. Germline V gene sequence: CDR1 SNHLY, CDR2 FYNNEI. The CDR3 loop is CASSDGTGEDEQFF. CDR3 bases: TGTGCCAGCAGTGACGGGACAGGGGAGGATGAGCAGTTCTTC.

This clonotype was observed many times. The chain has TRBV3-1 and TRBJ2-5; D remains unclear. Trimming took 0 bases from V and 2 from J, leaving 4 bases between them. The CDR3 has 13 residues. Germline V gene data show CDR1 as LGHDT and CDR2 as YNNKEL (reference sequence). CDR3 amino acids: CASSQDGQETQYF. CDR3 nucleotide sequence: TGTGCCAGCAGCCAAGACGGTCAAGAGACCCAGTACTTC.

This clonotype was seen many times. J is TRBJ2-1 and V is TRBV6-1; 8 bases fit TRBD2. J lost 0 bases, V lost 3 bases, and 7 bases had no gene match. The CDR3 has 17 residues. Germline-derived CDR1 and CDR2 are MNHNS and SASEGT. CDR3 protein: CASSDRQLAASYNEQFF. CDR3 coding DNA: TGTGCCAGCAGTGACCGTCAACTAGCGGCCTCCTACAATGAGCAGTTCTTC.

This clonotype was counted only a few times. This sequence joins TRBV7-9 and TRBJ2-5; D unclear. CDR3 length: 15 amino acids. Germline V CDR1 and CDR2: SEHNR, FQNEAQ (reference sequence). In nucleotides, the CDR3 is TGTGTCAAACCGCAAACGGCCCCAGGACGGGAGACCCAGTACTTC. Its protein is CVKPQTAPGRETQYF.